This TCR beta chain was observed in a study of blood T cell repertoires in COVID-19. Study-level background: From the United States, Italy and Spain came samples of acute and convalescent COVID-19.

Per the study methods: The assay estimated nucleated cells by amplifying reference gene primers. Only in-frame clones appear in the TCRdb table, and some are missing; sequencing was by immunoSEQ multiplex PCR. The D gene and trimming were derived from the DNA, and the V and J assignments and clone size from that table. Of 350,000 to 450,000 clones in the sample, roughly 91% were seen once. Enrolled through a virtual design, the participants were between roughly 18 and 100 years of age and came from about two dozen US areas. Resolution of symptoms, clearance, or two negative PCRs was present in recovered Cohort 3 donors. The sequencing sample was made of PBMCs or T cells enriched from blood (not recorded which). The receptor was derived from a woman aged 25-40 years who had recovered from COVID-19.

CDR3 protein: CASSRQALGQPQHF. The CDR3 DNA is TGTGCCAGCTCCCGACAGGCGCTTGGGCAGCCCCAGCATTTT. This rearrangement joins TRBV6-5 to TRBJ1-5; weak D call: TRBD1 (6 bases). Germline-derived CDR1 and CDR2 are MNHEY and SVGAGI. The CDR3 consists of 14 residues. Trimming shortened V by 8 bases and J by 7 bases, and 18 bases separated the two germline ends.